This TCR beta chain was identified in a study of blood T cell repertoires in COVID-19. Looking at the study overall: Acute and convalescent COVID-19 specimens originated in the United States, Italy and Spain.

How the authors handled the data: It was from reference gene primer amplification that nucleated cell counts were estimated. Clones were read by immunoSEQ multiplex PCR, and TCRdb kept only the in-frame ones, dropping some. V, J and clone size derive from that table, while D and trimming were established from the DNA sequence. The table shows a few hundred thousand clones, with about 86% occurring only once. Individuals drawn from 20 to 25 US areas were about 18 to 90 years old. Allocation to cohorts depended on clinical history reported by the participants. Germline CDR1 SNHLY, CDR2 FYNNEI. The CDR3 runs to 15 residues. Trimming removed 3 bases from V and 6 bases from J; junction bases left unmatched: 5.

The chain joins TRBV2 to TRBJ2-3, with 11 bases fitting TRBD2. The specimen was PBMCs or T cells enriched from blood (not recorded which). This TCR was recovered from a woman in her forties with acute COVID-19. The DNA for the CDR3 is TGTGCCAGCAGTGACACTAGCGGGAGATTTGATACGCAGTATTTT. Encoded protein: CASSDTSGRFDTQYF.